This T cell receptor (beta chain) was sequenced during a study of OX40 agonist ivuxolimab in advanced cancers. Across the whole study: The dose-escalation cohort had hepatocellular carcinoma, melanoma, renal cell or head and neck cancer.

J gave up 2 bases and V 4 bases, and 7 bases lay outside the gene matches. There are 15 residues in the CDR3. Germline CDR1 SGHKS, CDR2 YYEKEE (reference sequence). A history of autoimmune disease or systemic immunosuppression excluded patients. Collection of blood occurred at baseline, at cycle 4 day 1, and at cycle 7 day 1. Sequencing used immunoSEQ multiplex PCR; TCRdb keeps in-frame clones, though not all of them. The data show some 55,000 clones, with more than 85% seen just once and around 13% held by the top ten. The clonotype originates from an adult with an advanced solid tumor such as melanoma, head and neck, liver or kidney cancer. Sequenced here: CD4+ or CD8+ T cells sorted from blood, sampled in a trial of the OX40 agonist ivuxolimab. The chain links TRBV5-5 to TRBJ2-5, with TRBD1 matching over 8 bases. The CDR3 loop reads CASSLPQGGQETQYF. The CDR3 DNA follows: TGTGCCAGCAGCCTGCCACAGGGGGGACAAGAGACCCAGTACTTC.